This record looks at one T cell receptor (beta chain) sequence and its context. What it binds is unknown. Each CDR3 protein is one row after TCRdb ran MiXCR on the PCR reads. The sample contains around 470,000 distinct CDR3 sequences, around 23% of which appear only once. These data are taken from a study of molecular identifiers for immune sequencing clone quantification. Study-level points and caveats: A shared barcode on identical TCR molecules could lead to underestimated sizes for highly expanded clones.

Material for sequencing was naive CD8+ T cells from blood, with Jurkat cell RNA spiked in. The subset denotes: FACS-sorted CD8+CD4-CCR7+CD45RA+ naive T cells. This clonotype was sampled from a human donor in good health. Some libraries in this study had Jurkat cell RNA spiked in.

CDR3 loop: CASRWGHNTEAFF. In DNA, the CDR3 is TGTGCCAGCCGATGGGGACACAACACTGAAGCTTTCTTT. This chain uses TRBV19 with TRBJ1-1, with a weak D call TRBD1 (6 bases). CDR1 is LNHDA and CDR2 is SQIVND in the germline V gene (reference sequence). Trimming cost V 9 bases and J 2 bases, with 13 bases left between them. CDR3 length equals 13 residues. Together with reference TRBV19 and TRBJ1-1, the CDR3 gives the full variable domain: DGGITQSPKYLFRKEGQNVTLSCEQNLNHDAMYWYRQDPGQGLRLIYYSQIVNDFQKGDIAEGYSVSREKKESFPLTVTSAQKNPTAFYLCASRWGHNTEAFFGQGTRLTVV.